Listed here is a single T cell receptor (beta chain). Germline CDR1 SGHNT, CDR2 YYREEE (reference sequence). V lost 4 bases, J lost 5 bases, and 7 bases stayed unmatched. The CDR3 extends over 17 amino acids. Some clones are missing from TCRdb's copy, which holds only in-frame ones; the method was immunoSEQ multiplex PCR. Here the sample spans just under 150,000 clones, about 91% being singletons. These data come from a study of control samples from healthy donors and cancer patients. The sample comprised blood. The chain uses TRBV5-4 and TRBJ2-1; 15 bases agree with TRBD2. This receptor was identified in a young man in good health. CDR3 sequence: CASSPGTSGGLHNEQFF. CDR3 nucleotides: TGTGCCAGCAGCCCTGGGACTAGCGGGGGGTTACACAATGAGCAGTTCTTC.